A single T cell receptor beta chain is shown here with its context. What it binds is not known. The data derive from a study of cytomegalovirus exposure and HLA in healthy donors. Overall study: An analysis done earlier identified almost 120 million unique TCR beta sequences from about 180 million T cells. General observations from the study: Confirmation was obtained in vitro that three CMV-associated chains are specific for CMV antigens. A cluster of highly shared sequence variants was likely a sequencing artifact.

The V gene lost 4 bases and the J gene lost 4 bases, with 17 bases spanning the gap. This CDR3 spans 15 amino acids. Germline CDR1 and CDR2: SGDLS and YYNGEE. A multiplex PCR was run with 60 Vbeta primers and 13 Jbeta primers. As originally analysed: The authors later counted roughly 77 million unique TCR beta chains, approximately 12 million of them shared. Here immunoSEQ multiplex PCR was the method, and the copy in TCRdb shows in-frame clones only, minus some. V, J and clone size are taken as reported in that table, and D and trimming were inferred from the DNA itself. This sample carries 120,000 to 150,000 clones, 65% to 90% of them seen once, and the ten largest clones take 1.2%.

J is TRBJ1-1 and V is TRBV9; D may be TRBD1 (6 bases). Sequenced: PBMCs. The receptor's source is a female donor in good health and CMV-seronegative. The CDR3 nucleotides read TGTGCCAGCAGCTCCGAACAGGGCGGGGGCACTGAAGCTTTCTTT. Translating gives CASSSEQGGGTEAFF.